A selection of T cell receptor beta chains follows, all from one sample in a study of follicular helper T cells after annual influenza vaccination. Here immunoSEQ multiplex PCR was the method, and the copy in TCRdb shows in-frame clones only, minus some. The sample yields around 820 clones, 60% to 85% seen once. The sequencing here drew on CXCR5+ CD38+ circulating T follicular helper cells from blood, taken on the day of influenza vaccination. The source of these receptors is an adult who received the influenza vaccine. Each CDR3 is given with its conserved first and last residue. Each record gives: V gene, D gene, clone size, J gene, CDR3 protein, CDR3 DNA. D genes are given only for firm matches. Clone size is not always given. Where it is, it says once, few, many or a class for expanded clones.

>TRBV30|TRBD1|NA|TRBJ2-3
CAWYPSGQGTDTQYF
TGTGCCTGGTACCCCTCGGGACAGGGCACAGATACGCAGTATTTT
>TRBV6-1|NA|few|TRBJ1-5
CASSVGVEQPQHF
TGTGCCAGCAGTGTGGGGGTTGAACAGCCCCAGCATTTT
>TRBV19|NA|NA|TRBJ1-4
CASSRDPEGTNEKLFF
TGTGCCAGTAGCCGAGACCCGGAGGGAACTAATGAAAAACTGTTTTTT
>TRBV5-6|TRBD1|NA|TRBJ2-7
CASSFKRTGVEQYF
TGTGCCAGCAGCTTTAAACGGACAGGGGTCGAGCAGTACTTC
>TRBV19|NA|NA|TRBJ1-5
CASSRQLNSNQPQHF
TGTGCCAGTAGTCGACAGCTAAATAGCAATCAGCCCCAGCATTTT
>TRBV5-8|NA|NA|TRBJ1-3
CASSTSRILSGNTIYF
TGTGCCAGCAGCACGAGTCGCATCCTCTCTGGAAACACCATATATTTT
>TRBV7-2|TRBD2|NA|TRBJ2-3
CASSRTSGPDTQYF
TGTGCCAGCAGCCGGACTAGCGGTCCAGATACGCAGTATTTT
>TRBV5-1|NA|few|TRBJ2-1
CASSFSERNEQFF
TGCGCCAGCAGCTTTTCGGAGCGGAATGAGCAGTTCTTC
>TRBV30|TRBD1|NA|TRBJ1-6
CAWRNDGQGSSPLHF
TGTGCCTGGAGGAACGACGGACAGGGTAGTTCACCCCTCCACTTT
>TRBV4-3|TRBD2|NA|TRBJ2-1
CASSPEPIAGGGNEQFF
TGCGCCAGCAGCCCAGAACCCATAGCGGGGGGTGGGAATGAGCAGTTCTTC
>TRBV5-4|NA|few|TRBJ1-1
CASSQTVNTEAFF
TGTGCCAGCAGCCAGACTGTGAACACTGAAGCTTTCTTT
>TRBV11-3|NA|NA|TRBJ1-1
CASSLGRNTEAFF
TGTGCCAGCAGCTTGGGACGGAACACTGAAGCTTTCTTT
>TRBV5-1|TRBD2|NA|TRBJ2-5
CASSRTSGQETQYF
TGCGCCAGCAGCCGGACTAGCGGGCAAGAGACCCAGTACTTC
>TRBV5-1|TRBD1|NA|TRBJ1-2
CASSLDRGPFYGYTF
TGCGCCAGCAGCTTGGACAGGGGCCCTTTCTATGGCTACACCTTC
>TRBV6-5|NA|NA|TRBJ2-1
CASSYSRVNEQFF
TGTGCCAGCAGTTACTCGAGGGTTAATGAGCAGTTCTTC
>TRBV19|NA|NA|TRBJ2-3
CASSISGADTQYF
TGTGCCAGTAGTATCAGTGGGGCAGATACGCAGTATTTT
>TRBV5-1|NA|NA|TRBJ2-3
CASSPEGRVGDTQYF
TGCGCCAGCAGCCCTGAGGGCAGGGTTGGGGATACGCAGTATTTT
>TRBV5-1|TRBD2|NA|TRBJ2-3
CASSLSASGGAADTQYF
TGCGCCAGCAGCTTGAGCGCTAGCGGGGGGGCCGCAGATACGCAGTATTTT
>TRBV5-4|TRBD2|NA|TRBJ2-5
CASSSGLAGGIKRETQYF
TGTGCCAGCAGCTCCGGACTAGCGGGGGGTATCAAAAGAGAGACCCAGTACTTC
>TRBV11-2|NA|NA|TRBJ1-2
CASSSREPGIYGYTF
TGTGCCAGCAGCTCCCGGGAGCCAGGGATCTATGGCTACACCTTC
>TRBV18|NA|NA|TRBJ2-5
CASSRQQETQYF
TGTGCCAGCTCAAGACAGCAAGAGACCCAGTACTTC
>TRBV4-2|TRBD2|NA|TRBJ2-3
CASSQKRGGMTDTQYF
TGTGCCAGCAGCCAAAAGCGGGGGGGCATGACAGATACGCAGTATTTT
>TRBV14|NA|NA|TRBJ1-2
CASSRDTRSNYGYTF
TGTGCCAGCAGCCGGGACACCCGATCTAACTATGGCTACACCTTC
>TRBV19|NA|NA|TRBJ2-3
CASNGDFTDTQYF
TGTGCCAGTAACGGGGACTTCACAGATACGCAGTATTTT
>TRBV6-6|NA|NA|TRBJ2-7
CASSYSNREGQYF
TGTGCCAGCAGTTACTCGAACAGGGAAGGGCAGTACTTC
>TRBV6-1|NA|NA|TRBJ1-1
CASSRVPDTEAFF
TGTGCCAGCAGCCGGGTTCCGGACACTGAAGCCTTCTTT
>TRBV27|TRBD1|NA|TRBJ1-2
CASSLTGRGSYGYTF
TGTGCCAGCAGTTTAACTGGCAGGGGGTCCTATGGCTACACCTTC
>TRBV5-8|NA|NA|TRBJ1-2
CASSLNPSGYTF
TGTGCCAGCAGCTTGAATCCGTCGGGCTACACCTTC
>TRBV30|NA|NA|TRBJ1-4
CAWSVGGTATNEKLFF
TGTGCCTGGAGTGTGGGGGGAACTGCAACTAATGAAAAACTGTTTTTT
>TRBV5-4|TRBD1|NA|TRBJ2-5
CASSLDRDQTQYF
TGTGCCAGCAGCCTAGACAGGGACCAGACCCAGTACTTC
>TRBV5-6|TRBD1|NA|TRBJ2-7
CASSSQQGASFSYEQYF
TGTGCCAGCAGTTCGCAACAGGGGGCTAGCTTCTCCTACGAGCAGTACTTC
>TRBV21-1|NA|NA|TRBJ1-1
CASSYRLATHRTEAFF
TGTGCCAGCAGTTACAGGCTAGCTACACATCGCACTGAAGCTTTCTTT
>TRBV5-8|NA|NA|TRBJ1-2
CASRPGVKYGYTF
TGTGCCTCGCGGCCAGGGGTTAAGTATGGCTACACCTTC